The clone carrying this T cell receptor (beta chain) was observed many times. The antigen remains undetermined. The PBMCs had their origin in roughly 9.4 ml of fresh peripheral blood. This entry belongs to a study of T cells in Graves' hyperthyroidism and ophthalmopathy. This CDR3 has 13 residues. Per the germline V gene, CDR1 is DFQATT and CDR2 is SNEGSKA (reference sequence). Unmatched junction bases numbered 4, after V lost 2 bases and J lost 4 bases. Study-wide points: The model foresaw ophthalmopathy a median around 6.8 months prior to onset.

Regions amplified from RNA transcripts were the TCR beta CDR3 regions. The HTBI primer set was used in a first-round RT-PCR of the TCR CDR3. TCRdb reanalysed the multiplex PCR reads using MiXCR and keeps one entry per CDR3 protein. The sample shows approximately 420,000 distinct CDR3 sequences, about an eighth of them seen only once. This clonotype was sampled from a woman between 18 and 29 years old with Graves' hyperthyroidism. Sequences were obtained from blood. The chain links TRBV20-1 to TRBJ1-1; 7 positions agree with TRBD1. The CDR3 loop is CSARRGLSTEAFF. CDR3 in DNA: TGCAGTGCTAGAAGGGGGCTAAGCACTGAAGCTTTCTTT.